This T cell receptor (beta chain) derives from a study of blood T cell repertoires in COVID-19. Study information: Acute and convalescent COVID-19 samples came from the United States, Italy and Spain.

This clone has just one count. Germline assignment: CDR1 MNHEY and CDR2 SVGAGI. The germline V and J ends were trimmed by 2 bases and 0 bases, with 10 bases remaining between them. This CDR3 has 15 residues. Original processing notes: Quantification of nucleated cells was approximated via reference gene primer amplification. Data came from immunoSEQ multiplex PCR; TCRdb stores just in-frame clones and leaves some out. The DNA gave D and trimming, while V, J and clone size come from that table. The table has fewer than 350,000 clones, roughly nine tenths seen once. V is TRBV6-5 and J is TRBJ1-2; no definite D call. Sequenced sample: PBMCs or T cells enriched from blood (not recorded which). This receptor was taken from a man between 60 and 75 years old who had recovered from COVID-19. The CDR3 region is CASSYVPLTNYGYTF. The CDR3 DNA reads TGTGCCAGCAGTTACGTACCACTTACTAACTATGGCTACACCTTC.